The TCR beta chain described here comes from a study of T-cell reconstitution after alpha-beta-depleted transplantation in children. Study results and caveats: Reportedly, roughly two months post-transplant, alpha-beta T cells arose from several hundred expanded graft clones.

There are a few counts of this clonotype. What it binds is not known. V was trimmed by 4 bases and J by 4 bases, leaving 14 bases between them. Germline V lookup: CDR1 SGHRS, CDR2 YFSETQ. There are 15 residues in the CDR3. Unique molecular identifiers were used in preparing the TCRbeta library. From the PCR reads, TCRdb called clonotypes with MiXCR, one entry per CDR3 protein. The sample includes 780,000 or so distinct CDR3 sequences, roughly 15% of them seen just once. Sequenced material: PBMCs, mostly from graft donor cells, taken 360 days after TCRalphabeta/CD19-depleted stem cell transplant. This chain joins TRBV5-1 and TRBJ2-2, with D maybe TRBD2 (6 bases). The TCR sequence derives from a male patient under 18 who had a stem cell transplant for acute lymphoblastic leukemia, so the T cells may come from the graft donor. CDR3 region: CASSIVADRTGELFF. CDR3 coding DNA: TGCGCCAGCAGCATCGTAGCGGACCGCACCGGGGAGCTGTTTTTT.